These 14 T cell receptor beta chains share one sample of origin, sequenced in a study of shared clonotypes between healthy human individuals. The table came from immunoSEQ multiplex PCR; TCRdb's copy has only in-frame clones and leaves some out. The repertoire has about 640,000 clones, 60% to 80% of them found once; the top ten carry 1.8%. The sequencing input was memory CD4+ T cells sorted from blood. Subset of the sample: CD45RA-negative fraction. These receptor sequences come from a woman aged 30 to 39 in good health.

The chain links TRBV2 to TRBJ2-3, with unresolved D. The V gene lost 2 bases and the J gene lost 7 bases, with 7 bases spanning the gap. Germline-derived CDR1 and CDR2 are SNHLY and FYNNEI. The CDR3 totals 12 residues. The CDR3 reads CASSEHSNTQYF. The CDR3 DNA follows: TGTGCCAGCAGTGAACATTCAAATACGCAGTATTTT.

The chain joins TRBV2 to TRBJ1-2; D unresolved. The CDR3 length is 11 residues. V was trimmed by 6 bases and J by 7 bases, leaving 9 bases between them. Germline V gene sequence: CDR1 SNHLY, CDR2 FYNNEI. CDR3 sequence reads: CASSASFGYTF. CDR3 in DNA: TGTGCCAGCAGCGCCTCGTTTGGCTACACCTTC.

V usage is TRBV2 and J usage is TRBJ2-3; D is ambiguous. The germline V and J ends were trimmed by 6 bases and 5 bases, with 9 bases remaining between them. The CDR3 totals 12 residues. CDR1 is SNHLY, CDR2 FYNNEI, per germline. The DNA for the CDR3 is TGTGCCAGCAGCGGAGATCAAGATACGCAGTATTTT. Protein product: CASSGDQDTQYF.

The V gene is TRBV11-2, the J gene TRBJ2-5; 11 nucleotides line up with TRBD1. The germline V gene encodes CDR1 SGHAT and CDR2 FQNNGV. This CDR3 comprises 14 residues. V lost 4 bases to trimming and J lost 7 bases; unmatched junction nucleotides: 5. As DNA, the CDR3 is TGTGCCAGCAGCTCCCCGGGACAGGGGGGGACCCAGTACTTC. This translates into CASSSPGQGGTQYF.

This clone was detected only once. The genes are TRBV29-1 and TRBJ2-3; 7 positions agree with TRBD2. Germline assignment: CDR1 SQVTM and CDR2 ANQGSEA. J lost 2 bases, V lost 5 bases, and 4 bases had no gene match. CDR3 length: 13 residues. The CDR3 reads CSVQRDLTDTQYF. CDR3 DNA sequence: TGCAGCGTTCAGCGGGATCTCACAGATACGCAGTATTTT.

This clone was counted between two and nine times. The CDR3 is CASSAQGASYNEQFF. The CDR3 nucleotides read TGTGCCAGCAGCGCTCAGGGGGCCTCCTACAATGAGCAGTTCTTC. The chain employs TRBV11-2 and TRBJ2-1; TRBD1 matches 8 bases. This CDR3 has 15 residues. Germline V CDR1 and CDR2: SGHAT, FQNNGV. The trim removed 5 bases at V and 0 bases at J, leaving 3 bases unmatched.

The chain links TRBV29-1 to TRBJ1-3, with 9 bases identical to TRBD1. With V trimmed by 0 bases and J by 4 bases, 7 bases remained unmatched. The CDR3 is 16 residues long. Germline CDR1 SQVTM, CDR2 ANQGSEA. CDR3 loop: CSVEDDRGYSGNTIYF. In nucleotides, the CDR3 is TGCAGCGTTGAAGACGACAGGGGGTACTCCGGAAACACCATATATTTT.

This chain links TRBV7-8 with TRBJ2-1; possibly TRBD1 or TRBD2 for D (6 bases each). CDR1 and CDR2 (germline): SGHVS, FQNEAQ. Trimming took 4 bases from V and 0 from J, leaving 16 bases between them. The CDR3 has 17 amino acids. The CDR3 sequence is CASSYVGGGGSYNEQFF. The CDR3 DNA sequence: TGTGCCAGCAGCTACGTCGGGGGCGGAGGCTCCTACAATGAGCAGTTCTTC.

This chain links TRBV4-2 with TRBJ2-6, with D tentatively TRBD1 or TRBD2 (5 bases each). CDR1 LGHNA and CDR2 YNFKEQ come from the germline V gene. The ends were cut back, 5 bases at V and 4 bases at J, with 15 bases in the middle. The CDR3 is 16 residues long. This CDR3 is CASSGRDVLGANVLTF. The CDR3 DNA follows: TGTGCCAGCAGCGGACGGGACGTTTTGGGGGCCAACGTCCTGACTTTC.

This chain links TRBV10-3 with TRBJ2-1; D not resolved. CDR1 and CDR2 from the germline V gene are ENHRY and SYGVKD. The CDR3 is made up of 13 amino acids. Between the trimmed V and J ends, which lost 6 bases and 8 bases, there was a span of 14 bases. The CDR3, as DNA: TGTGCCATCAGCTCGACTCCTTCGGATGAGCAGTTCTTC. Its protein product is CAISSTPSDEQFF.

The chain links TRBV7-6 to TRBJ2-2; TRBD2 aligns across 7 bases. Unmatched junction bases numbered 2, after V lost 3 bases and J lost 1 base. CDR1 and CDR2 (germline): SGHVS, FNYEAQ. This CDR3 is 15 amino acids long. Here the CDR3 DNA reads TGTGCCAGCAGCTTTTCGGGAGGGAACACCGGGGAGCTGTTTTTT. Protein sequence: CASSFSGGNTGELFF.

V is TRBV7-9 and J is TRBJ2-5; the match to TRBD2 covers 12 bases. Germline trimming cut 10 bases from V and 5 bases from J; bases unmatched to any gene: 11. CDR1 is SEHNR and CDR2 is FQNEAQ in the germline V gene (reference sequence). CDR3 length: 15 residues. The chain's CDR3 is CAIAMLAGGRETQYF. CDR3 DNA: TGTGCCATCGCAATGCTAGCGGGAGGGCGGGAGACCCAGTACTTC.

In its sample, this clone was seen a few times. The chain recombines TRBV5-1 with TRBJ2-2, with D perhaps matching TRBD2 (5 bases). From germline, CDR1 is SGHRS and CDR2 YFSETQ. V gave up 7 bases and J gave up 6 bases, with 13 bases separating them. This CDR3 contains 13 residues. CDR3 amino acids: CASSGSGAGELFF. Here the CDR3 DNA reads TGCGCCAGCTCGGGGTCCGGAGCCGGGGAGCTGTTTTTT. Variable domain in full (rest from reference TRBV5-1 and TRBJ2-2): KAGVTQTPRYLIKTRGQQVTLSCSPISGHRSVSWYQQTPGQGLQFLFEYFSETQRNKGNFPGRFSGRQFSNSRSEMNVSTLELGDSALYLCASSGSGAGELFFGEGSRLTVL.

The chain links TRBV21-1 to TRBJ2-7; the listed D gene, TRBD1, was not tested against the DNA. TRBV21-1 is a pseudogene segment. The CDR3 consists of 18 residues. The CDR3 protein is CASSKLDFRDRQSYEQYF. The CDR3 DNA sequence: TGTGCCAGCAGCAAACTTGACTTCCGGGACAGGCAATCCTACGAGCAGTACTTC.